Each of the 14 T cell receptor beta chains below was sequenced from the same sample in a study of blood T cells in healthy people across ages. Through a sample-barcoded 5' primer and a J-beta primer mix, a second PCR was run for roughly 6 to 11 cycles. In TCRdb, the 5' RACE reads were re-called with MiXCR into one record per CDR3 protein. In the table there are 800,000 to 950,000 distinct CDR3 sequences, roughly 43% of which are singletons. Sequenced input: blood. These receptors were collected from a man aged 25-40 years in good health.

The chain combines TRBV5-4 with TRBJ2-3; 7 nucleotides line up with TRBD2. Trimming took 0 bases from V and 5 from J; bases not matched to a gene: 3. Germline V gene lookup returns CDR1 SGHNT and CDR2 YYREEE (reference sequence). The CDR3 loop spans 14 amino acids. The chain's CDR3 is CASSLGTRGDTQYF. DNA for the CDR3: TGTGCCAGCAGCTTGGGGACTAGGGGAGATACGCAGTATTTT.

This chain links TRBV6-4 with TRBJ2-3; 12 bases fit TRBD2. Germline CDR1 is MRHNA and CDR2 is SNTAGT. J gave up 1 base and V 6 bases, and 5 bases lay outside the gene matches. This CDR3 spans 16 amino acids. CDR3 protein: CASSLTSGGRTDTQYF. CDR3 DNA: TGTGCCAGCAGCCTTACTAGCGGGGGGCGCACAGATACGCAGTATTTT.

The CDR3 spells CSVAGWATNEKLFF. DNA of the CDR3: TGCAGCGTCGCTGGGTGGGCAACTAATGAAAAACTGTTTTTT. This chain uses TRBV29-1 with TRBJ1-4, with unresolved D. V was shortened by 6 bases and J by 0 bases, with 11 bases between the two germline ends. This CDR3 is 14 amino acids long. Germline V gives CDR1 SQVTM, CDR2 ANQGSEA. Filled out from reference TRBV29-1 and TRBJ1-4, the complete variable domain reads SAVISQKPSRDICQRGTSLTIQCQVDSQVTMMFWYRQQPGQSLTLIATANQGSEATYESGFVIDKFPISRPNLTFSTLTVSNMSPEDSSIYLCSVAGWATNEKLFFGSGTQLSVL.

The chain couples TRBV28 to TRBJ1-5; D remains unclear. This CDR3 region has 12 residues. The V end was cut by 5 bases, the J end by 9 bases, with 11 bases between. CDR1 MDHEN and CDR2 SYDVKM come from the germline V gene. CDR3 sequence reads: CASSVPFRPQHF. CDR3 nucleotide sequence: TGTGCCAGCAGTGTACCTTTTCGGCCCCAGCATTTT.

V gene TRBV18 combines with J gene TRBJ2-7; unclear D gene. Germline V gene lookup returns CDR1 KGHSH and CDR2 LQKENI. The V and J ends lost 2 bases and 3 bases respectively, with 8 bases between them. The CDR3 has 13 residues. The CDR3 loop reads CASSPARDYEQYF. In DNA form, the CDR3 reads TGTGCCAGCTCACCAGCGAGAGACTACGAGCAGTACTTC.

This clonotype was observed a single time. This rearrangement joins TRBV5-1 to TRBJ2-3, with TRBD2 matching 8 bases. Looked up from germline, CDR1 is SGHRS and CDR2 is YFSETQ. The trim removed 1 base at V and 2 bases at J, leaving 3 bases unmatched. The CDR3 is 15 amino acids. CDR3 loop: CASSLLSGNTDTQYF. In DNA, the CDR3 is TGCGCCAGCAGCTTGCTTAGCGGGAACACAGATACGCAGTATTTT. Supplemented by reference TRBV5-1 and TRBJ2-3, the full variable domain reads KAGVTQTPRYLIKTRGQQVTLSCSPISGHRSVSWYQQTPGQGLQFLFEYFSETQRNKGNFPGRFSGRQFSNSRSEMNVSTLELGDSALYLCASSLLSGNTDTQYFGPGTRLTVL.

This clonotype was observed a few times. V usage is TRBV7-2 and J usage is TRBJ2-7, with D unresolved. This CDR3 region has 14 residues. The V gene lost 2 bases and the J gene lost 2 bases, with 10 bases spanning the gap. Germline assignment: CDR1 SGHTA and CDR2 FQGNSA. The CDR3 nucleotides are TGTGCCAGCAGCTTAACCGCAGGCCCCTACGAGCAGTACTTC. Its protein product is CASSLTAGPYEQYF.

V usage is TRBV20-1 and J usage is TRBJ2-5, with 8 positions matching TRBD2. CDR1 and CDR2 from the germline V gene are DFQATT and SNEGSKA (reference sequence). The CDR3 is 11 residues long. Trimming at V came to 8 bases and at J to 2 bases, leaving 1 base not matched to a gene. The CDR3 DNA is TGCAGTACGGGAGGGCAAGAGACCCAGTACTTC. Translated, it gives CSTGGQETQYF.

The chain is built from TRBV7-9 and TRBJ2-3, with D perhaps matching TRBD1 (6 bases). The CDR3 has 16 residues. V was shortened by 5 bases and J by 2 bases, with 17 bases between the two germline ends. The germline V gene encodes CDR1 SEHNR and CDR2 FQNEAQ (reference sequence). Here the CDR3 reads CASSPRGHRNTDTQYF. CDR3 coding DNA: TGTGCCAGCAGCCCTAGGGGACACCGAAACACAGATACGCAGTATTTT. The full variable domain, rest sourced from reference TRBV7-9 and TRBJ2-3, is DTGVSQNPRHKITKRGQNVTFRCDPISEHNRLYWYRQTLGQGPEFLTYFQNEAQLEKSRLLSDRFSAERPKGSFSTLEIQRTEQGDSAMYLCASSPRGHRNTDTQYFGPGTRLTVL.

The chain employs TRBV20-1 and TRBJ1-2; D perhaps matches TRBD1 (5 bases). CDR3 size: 14 residues. Germline V gene lookup returns CDR1 DFQATT and CDR2 SNEGSKA (reference sequence). V lost 0 bases and J 1 base, leaving 9 bases between the germline ends. CDR3 in amino acids: CSARDYRSNYGYTF. The CDR3 nucleotides are TGCAGTGCTAGAGATTACAGGAGTAACTATGGCTACACCTTC.

V gene TRBV27 combines with J gene TRBJ1-1, with a tentative D call TRBD1 (5 bases). The CDR3 length is 15 residues. Trimming removed 5 bases from V and 0 bases from J, with 13 bases in between. Germline CDR1 is MNHEY and CDR2 is SMNVEV (reference sequence). The CDR3 DNA follows: TGTGCCAGCAGTCCCTACAGGACCATGAACACTGAAGCTTTCTTT. This sequence encodes CASSPYRTMNTEAFF.

The V gene is TRBV7-2, the J gene TRBJ2-4; D gene uncertain. In germline, CDR1 is SGHTA, CDR2 FQGNSA. This CDR3 spans 16 amino acids. Trimming cost V 7 bases and J 3 bases, with 19 bases left between them. The CDR3 bases are TGTGCCAGCACCGTGAGAGCGACCAACCTCAAAAACATTCAGTACTTC. Translating it yields CASTVRATNLKNIQYF.

The CDR3 bases are TGTGCCAGCAGGAGAGGACAGACCCCAGATACGCAGTATTTT. This translates into CASRRGQTPDTQYF. The chain combines TRBV5-6 with TRBJ2-3, with D possibly TRBD1 on 6 matching bases. CDR1 SGHDT and CDR2 YYEEEE come from the germline V gene. The CDR3 is 14 amino acids. The germline V and J ends were trimmed by 5 bases and 4 bases, with 14 bases remaining between them.

The chain is built from TRBV28 and TRBJ2-1; a weak D match, TRBD2 (6 bases). V was pared by 8 bases and J by 3 bases, with 14 bases between. Germline CDR1 reads MDHEN; CDR2 reads SYDVKM. The CDR3 consists of 14 residues. The CDR3 region has the DNA TGTGCCAGCCGTCCGGCGGGGATCTACAATGAGCAGTTCTTC. This translates into CASRPAGIYNEQFF. Supplemented by reference TRBV28 and TRBJ2-1, the full variable domain reads DVKVTQSSRYLVKRTGEKVFLECVQDMDHENMFWYRQDPGLGLRLIYFSYDVKMKEKGDIPEGYSVSREKKERFSLILESASTNQTSMYLCASRPAGIYNEQFFGPGTRLTVL.